Below, one T cell receptor (beta chain) is given with its context. Its target is unknown. These data come from a study of T cell responses to AZD1222 COVID-19 vaccine. Points from the study as a whole: Donors in the cohort were predominantly white British and more often female, and clonal diversity was possibly underestimated. Repertoires were collected only later (after the peak T cell response had occurred).

TCRdb's copy holds only in-frame clones and misses some; the assay was immunoSEQ multiplex PCR. The sample lists around 80,000 clones, 70% to 90% occurring once. Trimming stripped 3 bases from V and 3 bases from J, with 9 bases between. This CDR3 is 13 amino acids long. CDR1 is SGHAT, CDR2 FQDESV, per germline (reference sequence). The receptor was derived from an adult who received the AZD1222 COVID-19 vaccine. Sequencing used peripheral blood, obtained 28 days after the second AZD1222 dose. The rearrangement uses TRBV11-1 and TRBJ2-7; D is undetermined. For the CDR3, the DNA is TGTGCCAGCAGCTTCTACGTGGACTACGAGCAGTACTTC. Its translation: CASSFYVDYEQYF.